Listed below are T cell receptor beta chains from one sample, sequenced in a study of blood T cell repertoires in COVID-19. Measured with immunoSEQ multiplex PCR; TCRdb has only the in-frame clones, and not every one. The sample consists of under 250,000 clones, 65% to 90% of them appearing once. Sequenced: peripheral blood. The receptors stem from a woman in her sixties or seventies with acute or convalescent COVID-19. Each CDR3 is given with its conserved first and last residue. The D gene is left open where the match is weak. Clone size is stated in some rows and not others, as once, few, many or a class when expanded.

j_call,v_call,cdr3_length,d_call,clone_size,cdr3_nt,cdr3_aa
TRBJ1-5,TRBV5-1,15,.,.,TGCGCCAGCAAACAGGGAGGGGAAAGCAATCAGCCCCAGCATTTT,CASKQGGESNQPQHF
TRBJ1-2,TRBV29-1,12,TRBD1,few,TGCAGCGTCGGACCGACAGGGAATGGCTACACCTTC,CSVGPTGNGYTF
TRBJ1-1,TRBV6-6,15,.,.,TGTGCCAGCAGTTTCCCCAGCGGGGCTGGCACTGAAGCTTTCTTT,CASSFPSGAGTEAFF
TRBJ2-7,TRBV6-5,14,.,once,TGTGCCAGCAGCCCCCGGGGGTTCTCCTACGAGCAGTACTTC,CASSPRGFSYEQYF
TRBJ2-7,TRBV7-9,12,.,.,TGTGCCAGCAGCCCCACCGCAGGCGAGCAGTACTTC,CASSPTAGEQYF
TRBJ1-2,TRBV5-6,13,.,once,TGTGCCAGCAGCTTGCCCGAGAACTATGGCTACACCTTC,CASSLPENYGYTF
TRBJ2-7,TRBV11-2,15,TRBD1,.,TGTGCCAGCAGCTCACGGGACAGGGACGACTACGAGCAGTACTTC,CASSSRDRDDYEQYF
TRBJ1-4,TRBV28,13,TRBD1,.,TGTGCCAGCAGTTTTTCAGGGGGCGCAAAACTGTTTTTT,CASSFSGGAKLFF
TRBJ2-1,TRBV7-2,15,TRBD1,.,TGTGCCAGCAGCCCGGGACAGGGGAGCTACAATGAGCAGTTCTTC,CASSPGQGSYNEQFF
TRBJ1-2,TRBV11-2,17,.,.,TGTGCCAGCAGCCCACCCCAACAGGCCCTCCAGGACTATGGCTACACCTTC,CASSPPQQALQDYGYTF
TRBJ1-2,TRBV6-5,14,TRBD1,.,TGTGCCAGCAGCCGGGGACAGGGGAACTATGGCTACACCTTC,CASSRGQGNYGYTF
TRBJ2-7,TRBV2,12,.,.,TGTGCCAGCAGTCAAGGGTGGGACTTTCAGTACTTC,CASSQGWDFQYF
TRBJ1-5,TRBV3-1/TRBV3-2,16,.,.,TGTGCCAGCAGCCAAGATCCCGCGGCGAGCAATCAGCCCCAGCATTTT,CASSQDPAASNQPQHF
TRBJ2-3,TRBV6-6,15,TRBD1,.,TGTGCCAGCAGATCTTCCGTAACAGGGGGAGATACGCAGTATTTT,CASRSSVTGGDTQYF
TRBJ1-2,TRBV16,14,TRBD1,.,TGTGCCAGCAGCCAATCTACAGGGGTTTATGGCTACACCTTC,CASSQSTGVYGYTF
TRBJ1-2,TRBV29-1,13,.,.,TGCAGCGTTGTTCTACCGGTAAACTATGGCTACACCTTC,CSVVLPVNYGYTF
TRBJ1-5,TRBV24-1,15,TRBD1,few,TGTGCCACCAGTGGATCGACAGGGGTCGGGCAGCCCCAGCATTTT,CATSGSTGVGQPQHF
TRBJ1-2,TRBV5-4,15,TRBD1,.,TGTGCCAGCAGCTCACCCCTCGGGACAGACTATGGCTACACCTTC,CASSSPLGTDYGYTF
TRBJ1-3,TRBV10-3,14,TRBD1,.,TGTGCCATCAGCGGGACAGGGGCCGGAAACACCATATATTTT,CAISGTGAGNTIYF
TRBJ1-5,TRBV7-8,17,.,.,TGTGCCAGCAGCTTAACAGGAGTATCCTTGCGCAATCAGCCCCAGCATTTT,CASSLTGVSLRNQPQHF
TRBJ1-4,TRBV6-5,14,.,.,TGTGCCAGCAGAACCTGGGGAGAGGATGAAAAACTGTTTTTT,CASRTWGEDEKLFF
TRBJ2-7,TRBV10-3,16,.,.,TGTGCCATCAGTGAGTCAAGGGCAGGGGGAGGTTACGAGCAGTACTTC,CAISESRAGGGYEQYF
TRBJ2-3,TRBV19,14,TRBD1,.,TGTGCCAGTAGTAGGGACAGGGGGGCAGATACGCAGTATTTT,CASSRDRGADTQYF
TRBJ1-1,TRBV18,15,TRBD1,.,TGTGCCAGCTCACCCCCGGGACAGTCCGGGACTGAAGCTTTCTTT,CASSPPGQSGTEAFF
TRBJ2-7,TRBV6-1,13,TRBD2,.,TGTGCCAGCAGTGAACGGACTAGCCGCGAGCAGTACTTC,CASSERTSREQYF
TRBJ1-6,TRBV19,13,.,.,TGTGCCAGTAGTAGCCAGCGAGGATCACCCCTCCACTTT,CASSSQRGSPLHF
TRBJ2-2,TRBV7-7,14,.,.,TGTGCCAGCAGTTCAGGGTGGAACACCGGGGAGCTGTTTTTT,CASSSGWNTGELFF
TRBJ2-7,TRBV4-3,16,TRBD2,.,TGCGCCAGCAGCCCCCTGGGGATGGGGGGGTTGGACGAGCAGTACTTC,CASSPLGMGGLDEQYF
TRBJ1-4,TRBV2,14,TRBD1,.,TGTGCCAGCGACAGGGGGGCAACTAATGAAAAACTGTTTTTT,CASDRGATNEKLFF
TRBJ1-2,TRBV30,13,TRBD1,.,TGTGCCTGGAGGCCCGGACAGGTGGGTGGCTACACCTTC,CAWRPGQVGGYTF
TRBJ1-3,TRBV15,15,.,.,TGTGCCACCAGCAGAGATAGGGGTATTGGAAACACCATATATTTT,CATSRDRGIGNTIYF
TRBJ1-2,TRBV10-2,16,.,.,TGCGCCAGCAGTGACCGCTCGGACAGCGGAAACTATGGCTACACCTTC,CASSDRSDSGNYGYTF
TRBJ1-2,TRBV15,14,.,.,TGTGCCACCAGCAGAGATCGGGGGTCCTATGGCTACACCTTC,CATSRDRGSYGYTF
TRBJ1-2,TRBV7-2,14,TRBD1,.,TGTGCCAGCAGCCGGACAGGGGGCGTCTATGGCTACACCTTC,CASSRTGGVYGYTF